The 26 T cell receptor beta chains presented below share a single source sample, sequenced in a study of T cells in Graves' hyperthyroidism and ophthalmopathy. Amplification targeted TCR beta CDR3 regions from RNA transcripts. Primed by the HTBI set, a first-round RT-PCR was run on the TCR CDR3. One entry per CDR3 protein, called by TCRdb with MiXCR from the multiplex PCR reads. The top ten hold 15% to 20% of the sample, which has some 500,000 distinct CDR3 sequences, 13% to 15% seen once. The specimen sequenced was blood. Receptors originate from a woman aged 18-30 years with Graves' hyperthyroidism.

V gene TRBV5-1 combines with J gene TRBJ1-2, with TRBD1 as a possible D gene (5 bases). The CDR3 covers 15 residues. Germline V lookup: CDR1 SGHRS, CDR2 YFSETQ. Trimming took off 2 bases at V and 8 bases at J, with 19 bases between the two ends. The DNA for the CDR3 is TGCGCCAGCAGCTTCCGGGACTCCGGTGGGGGAGGCTACACCTTC. Its translation is CASSFRDSGGGGYTF.

CDR3 DNA: TGTGCCGCTACAGGGAGCGACTCCTATAATTCACCCCTCCACTTT. It is translated as CAATGSDSYNSPLHF. The chain is built from TRBV6-1 and TRBJ1-6; D possibly corresponds to TRBD1 (6 bases). V shed 11 bases and J shed 0 bases, with 14 bases lying between them. The CDR3 is 15 amino acids. CDR1 and CDR2 from the germline V gene are MNHNS and SASEGT.

The chain uses TRBV5-1 and TRBJ2-3; D is uncertain. This CDR3 has 14 amino acids. Germline CDR1 is SGHRS and CDR2 is YFSETQ. Trimming removed 0 bases at V and 5 bases at J, with 10 bases between. The CDR3 spells CASSLGLWQDTQYF. The CDR3 DNA follows: TGCGCCAGCAGCTTGGGGCTTTGGCAAGATACGCAGTATTTT.

This clonotype appeared many times. This rearrangement joins TRBV10-3 to TRBJ2-2; 7 nucleotides line up with TRBD2. The CDR3 sequence is 16 residues long. Trimming at V came to 2 bases and at J to 2 bases, leaving 5 bases not matched to a gene. The germline CDR1 and CDR2 sequences are ENHRY and SYGVKD. The chain's CDR3 is CAISEARGRNTGELFF. The CDR3, as DNA: TGTGCCATCAGTGAGGCTCGCGGGAGAAACACCGGGGAGCTGTTTTTT.

This clonotype was detected many times. DNA for the CDR3: TGTGCCAGCAGTCCTCAAGGGGGGAGAGAGACCCAGTACTTC. Translating gives CASSPQGGRETQYF. This chain links TRBV6-1 with TRBJ2-5; D possibly matches TRBD1 or TRBD2 (6 bases each). The CDR3 covers 14 residues. The ends were cut back, 5 bases at V and 4 bases at J, with 14 bases in the middle. The germline CDR1 and CDR2 sequences are MNHNS and SASEGT.

This clonotype has at least ten counts. At one end the junction does not follow the germline gene, possibly because of a read error. V and J are TRBV5-1 and TRBJ1-4, with TRBD1 matching 9 bases. The CDR3 is made up of 14 amino acids. Germline V CDR1 and CDR2: SGHRS, YFSETQ. In nucleotides, the CDR3 is TGTGCCAGCAGTTTCGGACAGGGGAATGAAAAACTGTTTTTT. This codes for CASSFGQGNEKLFF.

This clonotype was counted a single time. The V gene is TRBV28, the J gene TRBJ1-1; D call uncertain. Trimming took 7 bases from V and 5 from J, leaving 17 bases between them. The CDR3 spans 14 residues. The germline V gene encodes CDR1 MDHEN and CDR2 SYDVKM. CDR3 sequence: CASTLTTVGTEAFF. The CDR3 DNA sequence: TGTGCCAGCACCCTTACCACGGTGGGTACTGAAGCTTTCTTT.

There are a few counts of this clonotype. The chain couples TRBV6-1 to TRBJ2-1; tentative D call: TRBD1 (6 bases). The germline V gene has CDR1 MNHNS and CDR2 SASEGT. The CDR3 sequence is 12 residues long. Trimming left V 8 bases short and J 14 bases short, with 19 bases between. This CDR3 reads CASGRQASSEFF. The CDR3 bases are TGTGCCAGCGGTAGACAGGCGAGCTCGGAGTTCTTC.

The chain links TRBV29-1 to TRBJ2-1, with 12 bases fitting TRBD1. V was clipped by 8 bases and J by 9 bases; unmatched bases: 11. This CDR3 is built from 14 residues. Per the germline V gene, CDR1 is SQVTM and CDR2 is ANQGSEA. The CDR3 loop is CSTSRDRGRGEQFF. The CDR3 DNA sequence: TGCAGCACATCACGGGACAGGGGGCGGGGTGAGCAGTTCTTC.

This clonotype showed up many times. The chain has TRBV12-3 or TRBV12-4 and TRBJ2-1; 7 bases fit TRBD2. V shed 5 bases, J shed 4 bases, and the junction held 11 bases outside the gene matches. The CDR3 is made up of 16 amino acids. The CDR3 spells CASSDQGGSTYNEQFF. CDR3 nucleotide sequence: TGTGCCAGCAGTGACCAGGGCGGGAGCACTTACAATGAGCAGTTCTTC.

This clonotype showed up many times. The V gene is TRBV7-3, the J gene TRBJ2-7; tentative D call: TRBD2 (5 bases). Trimming took off 3 bases at V and 5 bases at J, with 23 bases between the two ends. The CDR3 has 17 residues. CDR1 SGHTA and CDR2 FQGTGA come from the germline V gene. CDR3 protein: CASSLSYREVGANEQYF. The CDR3 DNA reads TGTGCCAGCAGCTTGTCGTACCGAGAGGTGGGAGCAAACGAGCAGTACTTC.

Remarks on this clonotype: At one end the junction does not follow the germline gene, possibly because of a read error. The chain combines TRBV7-8 with TRBJ2-4; TRBD1 aligns across 9 bases. CDR3 length: 16 amino acids. The V gene's germline CDR1 is SGHVS and CDR2 FQNEAQ. The CDR3 reads CANSSWDREAKNIQYF. The CDR3 nucleotides are TGTGCCAACAGCTCATGGGACAGGGAGGCCAAAAACATTCAGTACTTC.

This clonotype was detected many times. V is TRBV19 and J is TRBJ2-3, with 7 bases matching TRBD2. The CDR3 contains 12 residues. CDR1 and CDR2 (germline): LNHDA, SQIVND (reference sequence). Losses at the gene ends were 6 bases for V and 5 bases for J; bases not matched to a gene: 2. CDR3 loop: CASSGRQDTQYF. CDR3 nucleotide sequence: TGTGCCAGTAGCGGGAGGCAAGATACGCAGTATTTT. The full variable domain, rest sourced from reference TRBV19 and TRBJ2-3, is DGGITQSPKYLFRKEGQNVTLSCEQNLNHDAMYWYRQDPGQGLRLIYYSQIVNDFQKGDIAEGYSVSREKKESFPLTVTSAQKNPTAFYLCASSGRQDTQYFGPGTRLTVL.

This clonotype was recorded at least ten times. The genes are TRBV11-3 and TRBJ1-5; TRBD1 agrees at 8 bases. Trimming took 5 bases from V and 2 from J; bases not matched to a gene: 2. The CDR3 runs 14 residues. The germline gives CDR1 SGHNT, CDR2 YENEEA. The CDR3 loop reads CASSKDRGNQPQHF. CDR3 bases: TGTGCCAGCAGCAAGGACAGGGGCAATCAGCCCCAGCATTTT.

This clonotype has a handful of counts. The J gene is TRBJ1-6, the V gene TRBV13, with D unresolved. V lost 5 bases, J lost 9 bases, and 14 bases lay in between. There are 14 residues in the CDR3. The germline CDR1 and CDR2 sequences are PRHDT and FYEKMQ (reference sequence). The CDR3 loop is CASSLGIPSSPLHF. CDR3 bases: TGTGCCAGCAGCCTGGGGATTCCTTCTTCACCCCTCCACTTT. Full variable domain (remainder filled in from reference TRBV13 and TRBJ1-6): AAGVIQSPRHLIKEKRETATLKCYPIPRHDTVYWYQQGPGQDPQFLISFYEKMQSDKGSIPDRFSAQQFSDYHSELNMSSLELGDSALYFCASSLGIPSSPLHFGNGTRLTVT.

This clonotype was seen a handful of times. V is TRBV19 and J is TRBJ1-2; D gene ambiguous. V shed 4 bases and J shed 8 bases, with 17 bases lying between them. Germline CDR1 LNHDA, CDR2 SQIVND (reference sequence). The CDR3 extends over 14 amino acids. The CDR3 spells CASSTLAVQSGYTF. CDR3 nucleotides: TGTGCCAGTAGTACCCTAGCGGTGCAGTCGGGCTACACCTTC.

V and J are TRBV9 and TRBJ2-3, with D perhaps matching TRBD2 (6 bases). The germline V gene has CDR1 SGDLS and CDR2 YYNGEE. The germline V and J ends were trimmed by 0 bases and 5 bases, with 7 bases remaining between them. The CDR3 loop spans 13 amino acids. The CDR3 DNA reads as TGTGCCAGCAGCGTAGCGGGAGTAGATACGCAGTATTTT. It is translated as CASSVAGVDTQYF.

The chain links TRBV6-1 to TRBJ2-2; no clear D gene. Trimming stripped 7 bases from V and 6 bases from J, with 9 bases between. The CDR3 consists of 12 residues. CDR1 is MNHNS and CDR2 is SASEGT in the germline V gene. This CDR3 is CASIGGAGELFF. The CDR3 DNA is TGTGCCAGCATTGGCGGCGCCGGGGAGCTGTTTTTT.

This clonotype showed up many times. This sequence joins TRBV7-3 and TRBJ2-1, with unresolved D. Germline CDR1 reads SGHTA; CDR2 reads FQGTGA. This CDR3 region has 18 residues. Trimming removed 2 bases at V and 1 base at J, with 18 bases between. The CDR3 nucleotides read TGTGCCAGCAGCTTACCCCAGGAGTTCGCGGAATCCTACAATGAGCAGTTCTTC. It yields the protein CASSLPQEFAESYNEQFF.

This clonotype was seen only a few times. The gene calls are TRBV6-1 and TRBJ1-2, with D possibly TRBD1 on 5 matching bases. CDR1 MNHNS and CDR2 SASEGT come from the germline V gene. The CDR3 spans 12 residues. The germline V and J ends were trimmed by 6 bases and 4 bases, with 9 bases remaining between them. The CDR3 DNA follows: TGTGCCAGCAGGGGGACGCCCTATGGCTACACCTTC. Translated: CASRGTPYGYTF.

CDR3 sequence: CASSPRPVANYGYTF. CDR3 in DNA: TGTGCCAGCAGCCCAAGGCCGGTAGCTAACTATGGCTACACCTTC. The chain couples TRBV7-3 to TRBJ1-2; no clear D. This CDR3 has 15 residues. The V end was cut by 5 bases, the J end by 0 bases, with 13 bases between. Germline assignment: CDR1 SGHTA and CDR2 FQGTGA.

This clonotype was seen ten or more times. The chain couples TRBV7-9 to TRBJ1-3, with TRBD1 identical over 9 bases. V lost 5 bases and J lost 4; bases outside the gene matches: 9. Germline lookup yields CDR1 SEHNR and CDR2 FQNEAQ (reference sequence). The CDR3 spans 16 residues. CDR3 protein: CASSPGDRVSGNTIYF. DNA of the CDR3: TGTGCCAGCAGCCCGGGGGACAGGGTGTCCGGAAACACCATATATTTT.

At least ten counts were recorded for this clonotype. The chain uses TRBV19 and TRBJ1-1; D gene ambiguous. Germline V gives CDR1 LNHDA, CDR2 SQIVND (reference sequence). Deletions cut 3 bases from V and 6 bases from J, with 14 bases between. The CDR3 spans 14 residues. In DNA, the CDR3 is TGTGCCAGTAGTATCCCCGGAAGAAGGGCTGAAGCTTTCTTT. Its translation is CASSIPGRRAEAFF.

The CDR3 spells CSAGDRMNTEAFF. CDR3 coding DNA: TGCAGTGCCGGGGACAGGATGAACACTGAAGCTTTCTTT. The rearrangement links TRBV20-1 to TRBJ1-1; TRBD1 aligns across 8 bases. The germline V gene encodes CDR1 DFQATT and CDR2 SNEGSKA (reference sequence). This CDR3 comprises 13 residues. V was clipped by 6 bases and J by 0 bases; unmatched bases: 3.

The V gene is TRBV6-2 or TRBV6-3, the J gene TRBJ2-1; 14 bases are a match to TRBD2. The V and J ends lost 5 bases and 6 bases, in that order; junction bases with no gene match: 9. The germline V gene encodes CDR1 MNHEY and CDR2 SVGEGT. The CDR3 totals 17 residues. In DNA, the CDR3 is TGTGCCAGCAGTCAAAGACTAGCGGGAGGGCCGGGCAATGAGCAGTTCTTC. Its translation: CASSQRLAGGPGNEQFF.

J is TRBJ2-5 and V is TRBV20-1; 13 bases fit TRBD2. CDR1 DFQATT and CDR2 SNEGSKA come from the germline V gene (reference sequence). This CDR3 is 15 amino acids long. V dropped 6 bases and J dropped 5; count of bases not matched to a gene: 9. The CDR3 DNA reads TGCAGTGCATTAACCGGGACTAGCGGGATGGAGACCCAGTACTTC. Encoded protein: CSALTGTSGMETQYF.